This TCR beta chain was obtained from a study of blood T cell repertoires in COVID-19. Study at large: Acute-phase and convalescent COVID-19 samples originated in the United States, Italy and Spain. T cells, B-cell-depleted T cells, or PBMCs supplied cDNA or gDNA.

CDR1 and CDR2 from the germline V gene are MNHEY and SVGAGI. The CDR3 has 11 residues. The V gene lost 6 bases and the J gene lost 4 bases, with 6 bases spanning the gap. In the study's own analysis: Nucleated cell counts were estimated from reference gene primer amplification. This table comes from immunoSEQ multiplex PCR, and its TCRdb copy is limited to in-frame clones, with some not included. V and J calls and clone size are those listed in that table; D and trimming were worked out from the DNA. In the table there are 150,000 or so clones, around 90% of which are singletons. This clone showed up just once.

The V gene is TRBV6-5, the J gene TRBJ1-2; D is possibly TRBD1 (6 bases). The specimen sequenced was peripheral blood. The receptor was derived from a young man with acute or convalescent COVID-19. CDR3: CASRDSYGYTF. In nucleotides, the CDR3 is TGTGCCAGCAGGGACAGCTATGGCTACACCTTC.